The next 13 T cell receptor beta chains were all read from a single sample in a study of Ad26.COV2.S vaccination and SARS-CoV-2 variants. Documented treatment: roughly 20 received Ad26.COV2.S at low or high dose, single or two shots; 5 received placebo; per-sample allocation not given. The samples were gathered on day 63 after the first injection of vaccine or placebo. Assay used: immunoSEQ multiplex PCR; TCRdb lists only in-frame clones, some missing. The sample shows roughly 380,000 clones, approximately 90% of them seen only once. The sample consisted of peripheral blood, taken in a trial of Ad26.COV2.S vaccine versus placebo. These receptors all come from a person aged 18-60 years who received the Ad26.COV2.S COVID-19 vaccine or a placebo.

The chain recombines TRBV27 with TRBJ2-7, with 7 bases fitting TRBD1. Germline trimming cut 5 bases from V and 0 bases from J; bases unmatched to any gene: 4. Per germline, CDR1 MNHEY and CDR2 SMNVEV (reference sequence). The CDR3 totals 14 residues. The CDR3 reads CASSPGTVSYEQYF. Written as DNA, the CDR3 is TGTGCCAGCAGTCCCGGGACAGTCTCCTACGAGCAGTACTTC.

V and J are TRBV7-6 and TRBJ2-1; 12 nucleotides agree with TRBD2. With 5 bases clipped from V and 4 bases from J, the junction kept 3 bases outside the gene matches. Germline V CDR1 and CDR2: SGHVS, FNYEAQ. The CDR3 is made up of 15 amino acids. This chain's CDR3 is CASSHTSGGYNEQFF. For the CDR3, the DNA is TGTGCCAGCAGCCATACTAGCGGGGGGTACAATGAGCAGTTCTTC.

The CDR3 nucleotides read TGTGCCAGCAGCGTAGGCTCCAGACAGGGGATGGGTGAGCAGTACTTC. This gives the protein CASSVGSRQGMGEQYF. The chain combines TRBV9 with TRBJ2-7; 8 bases map to TRBD1. The J segment lost 7 bases and the V segment lost 0 bases, leaving 12 bases of the junction unmatched. CDR1 SGDLS and CDR2 YYNGEE come from the germline V gene. The CDR3 has 16 residues. Based on the CDR3 plus reference TRBV9 and TRBJ2-7, the full variable domain is DSGVTQTPKHLITATGQRVTLRCSPRSGDLSVYWYQQSLDQGLQFLIQYYNGEERAKGNILERFSAQQFPDLHSELNLSSLELGDSALYFCASSVGSRQGMGEQYFGPGTRLTVT.

This rearrangement joins TRBV27 to TRBJ2-7; 8 nucleotides align to TRBD1. Germline CDR1 is MNHEY and CDR2 is SMNVEV (reference sequence). CDR3 size: 14 residues. With 5 bases clipped from V and 1 base from J, the junction kept 4 bases outside the gene matches. The CDR3 DNA follows: TGTGCCAGCAGTCCATGGGACAGGTCCTACGAGCAGTACTTC. It encodes CASSPWDRSYEQYF.

In this sample, this clone turned up once. The rearrangement uses TRBV5-4 and TRBJ1-4; the D is unclear. V was cut by 3 bases and J by 8 bases, with 11 bases left in between. Germline V gene data show CDR1 as SGHNT and CDR2 as YYREEE (reference sequence). The CDR3 runs 13 residues. CDR3 sequence (DNA): TGTGCCAGCAGCTCCCCGGAATCAGAAAAACTGTTTTTT. Translated, it gives CASSSPESEKLFF.

This chain uses TRBV9 with TRBJ2-2; D may correspond to TRBD1 or TRBD2 (6 bases each). The CDR3 length is 14 residues. In germline, CDR1 is SGDLS, CDR2 YYNGEE. V gave up 0 bases and J gave up 5 bases, with 8 bases separating them. CDR3 in amino acids: CASSVGGATGELFF. The DNA for the CDR3 is TGTGCCAGCAGCGTAGGGGGGGCGACCGGGGAGCTGTTTTTT.

CDR3 coding DNA: TGTGCCAGCAGCTTAGAGGTGGGGGGACCCACAGATACGCAGTATTTT. This gives the protein CASSLEVGGPTDTQYF. V is TRBV7-9 and J is TRBJ2-3; D is perhaps TRBD2 (6 bases). The V gene's germline CDR1 is SEHNR and CDR2 FQNEAQ (reference sequence). The CDR3 has 16 residues. The V and J ends lost 1 base and 2 bases respectively, with 13 bases between them.

The CDR3 is CASSLDRGEFGEQYF. The CDR3 DNA reads as TGTGCCAGTAGCCTTGACAGGGGGGAGTTCGGCGAGCAGTACTTC. The V call is TRBV19, the J call TRBJ2-7, with 9 bases lining up with TRBD1. Looked up from germline, CDR1 is LNHDA and CDR2 is SQIVND (reference sequence). V lost 6 bases, J lost 6 bases, and 12 bases stayed unmatched. This CDR3 has 15 residues.

The rearrangement links TRBV24-1 to TRBJ1-2; maybe TRBD1 (5 bases). This CDR3 comprises 16 residues. Germline-derived CDR1 and CDR2 are KGHDR and SFDVKD. Between the trimmed V and J ends, which lost 1 base and 4 bases, there was a span of 15 bases. CDR3 residues: CATSDFKAGMPYGYTF. CDR3 in DNA: TGTGCCACCAGTGATTTCAAAGCAGGGATGCCCTATGGCTACACCTTC.

This chain links TRBV28 with TRBJ1-2; D gene uncertain. The CDR3 totals 13 residues. Germline values: CDR1 MDHEN, CDR2 SYDVKM. V dropped 4 bases and J dropped 4 bases, with 10 bases sitting between them. CDR3 residues: CASSSQYPYGYTF. The CDR3 coding sequence is TGTGCCAGCAGTTCACAGTACCCCTATGGCTACACCTTC.

The chain joins TRBV19 to TRBJ1-3; the match to TRBD1 covers 9 bases. The V and J ends lost 5 bases and 2 bases, in that order; junction bases with no gene match: 7. CDR3 size: 16 residues. Germline lookup yields CDR1 LNHDA and CDR2 SQIVND (reference sequence). The CDR3 spells CASSPPTGGTGNTIYF. CDR3 DNA: TGTGCCAGTAGTCCCCCGACAGGGGGGACTGGAAACACCATATATTTT.

V is TRBV30 and J is TRBJ1-3; D remains ambiguous. The CDR3 runs to 13 residues. V was cut by 0 bases and J by 2 bases, with 5 bases left in between. Germline CDR1 GTSNPN, CDR2 SVGIG (reference sequence). CDR3 coding DNA: TGTGCCTGGAGTGTAGCGGCTGGAAACACCATATATTTT. This codes for CAWSVAAGNTIYF.

The chain combines TRBV4-1 with TRBJ2-7, with unresolved D. Germline V gene sequence: CDR1 MGHRA, CDR2 YSYEKL. V was clipped by 2 bases and J by 7 bases, with 21 bases between them. The CDR3 contains 16 residues. The CDR3 sequence: CASSQKLRMGYEEQYF. The CDR3 nucleotides are TGCGCCAGCAGCCAAAAGCTGAGGATGGGCTACGAGGAGCAGTACTTC.